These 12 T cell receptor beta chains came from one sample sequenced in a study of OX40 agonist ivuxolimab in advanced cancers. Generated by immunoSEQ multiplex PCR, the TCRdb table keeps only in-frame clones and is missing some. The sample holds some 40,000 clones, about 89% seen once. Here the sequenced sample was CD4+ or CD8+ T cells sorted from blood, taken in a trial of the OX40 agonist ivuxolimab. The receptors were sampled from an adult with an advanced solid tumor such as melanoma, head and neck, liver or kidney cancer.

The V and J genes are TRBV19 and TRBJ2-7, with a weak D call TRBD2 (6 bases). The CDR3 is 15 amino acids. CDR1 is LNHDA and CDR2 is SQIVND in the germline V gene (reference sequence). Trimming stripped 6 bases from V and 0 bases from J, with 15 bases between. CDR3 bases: TGTGCCAGTAGCTCCAGTGGGGGGTTCTCCTACGAGCAGTACTTC. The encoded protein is CASSSSGGFSYEQYF.

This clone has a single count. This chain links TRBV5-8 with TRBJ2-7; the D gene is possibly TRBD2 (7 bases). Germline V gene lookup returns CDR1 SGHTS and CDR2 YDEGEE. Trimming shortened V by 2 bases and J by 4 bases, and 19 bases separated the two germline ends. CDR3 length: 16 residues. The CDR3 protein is CASSFKRTAGTYEQYF. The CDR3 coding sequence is TGTGCCAGCAGCTTTAAGCGGACAGCGGGGACTTACGAGCAGTACTTC.

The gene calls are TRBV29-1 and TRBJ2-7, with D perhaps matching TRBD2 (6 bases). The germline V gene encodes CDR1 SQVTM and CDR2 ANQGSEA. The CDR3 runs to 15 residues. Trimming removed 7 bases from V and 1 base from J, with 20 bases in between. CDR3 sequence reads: CSDSSTRGASYEQYF. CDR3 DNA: TGCAGCGATTCCTCGACTCGCGGGGCTTCCTACGAGCAGTACTTC.

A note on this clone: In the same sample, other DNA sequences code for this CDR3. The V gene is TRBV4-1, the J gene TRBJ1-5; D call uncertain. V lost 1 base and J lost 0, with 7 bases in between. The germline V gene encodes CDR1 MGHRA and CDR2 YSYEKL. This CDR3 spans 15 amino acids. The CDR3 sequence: CASSQGRLSNQPQHF. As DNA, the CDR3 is TGCGCCAGCAGCCAAGGACGGCTTAGCAATCAGCCCCAGCATTTT.

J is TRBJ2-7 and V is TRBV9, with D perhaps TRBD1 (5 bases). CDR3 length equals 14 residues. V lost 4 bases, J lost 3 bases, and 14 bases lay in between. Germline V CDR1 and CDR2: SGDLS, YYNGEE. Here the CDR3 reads CASSQGPRVYEQYF. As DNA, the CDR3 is TGTGCCAGCAGCCAGGGCCCTCGGGTCTACGAGCAGTACTTC.

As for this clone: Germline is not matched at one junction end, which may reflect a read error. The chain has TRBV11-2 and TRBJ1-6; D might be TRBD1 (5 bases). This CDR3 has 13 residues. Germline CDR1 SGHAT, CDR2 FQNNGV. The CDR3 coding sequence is TGTGCCAGCAGCATAGACAGTAATTCACCCCTCCACTTT. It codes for CASSIDSNSPLHF.

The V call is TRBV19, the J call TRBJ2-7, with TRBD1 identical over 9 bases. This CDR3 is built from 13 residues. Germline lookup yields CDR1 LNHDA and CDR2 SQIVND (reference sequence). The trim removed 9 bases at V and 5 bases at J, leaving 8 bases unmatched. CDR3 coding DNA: TGTGCCAGCCGTGGACAGGGGCGGCACGAGCAGTACTTC. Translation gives CASRGQGRHEQYF.

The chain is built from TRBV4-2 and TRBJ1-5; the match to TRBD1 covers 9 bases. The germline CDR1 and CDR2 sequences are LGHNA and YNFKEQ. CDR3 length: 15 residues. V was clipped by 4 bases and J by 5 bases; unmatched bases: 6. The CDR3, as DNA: TGTGCCAGCAGCCTTTCGACAGGGGGGGATCAGCCCCAGCATTTT. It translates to CASSLSTGGDQPQHF.

CDR3: CASSLAAGPQETQYF. In DNA form, the CDR3 reads TGTGCCAGCAGCTTAGCCGCGGGGCCCCAAGAGACCCAGTACTTC. The V and J genes are TRBV11-2 and TRBJ2-5; the D gene is possibly TRBD2 (6 bases). V dropped 1 base and J dropped 1 base, with 10 bases sitting between them. In germline, CDR1 is SGHAT, CDR2 FQNNGV. The CDR3 totals 15 residues. Using reference TRBV11-2 and TRBJ2-5 for the parts outside the CDR3, the full variable domain is EAGVAQSPRYKIIEKRQSVAFWCNPISGHATLYWYQQILGQGPKLLIQFQNNGVVDDSQLPKDRFSAERLKGVDSTLKIQPAKLEDSAVYLCASSLAAGPQETQYFGPGTRLLVL.

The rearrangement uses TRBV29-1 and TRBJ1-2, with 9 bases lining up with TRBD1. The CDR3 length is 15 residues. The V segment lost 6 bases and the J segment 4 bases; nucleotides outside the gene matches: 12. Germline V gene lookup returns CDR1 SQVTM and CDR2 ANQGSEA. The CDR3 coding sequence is TGCAGCGTAGGGGGTCCCGGGACAGGGACCTATGGCTACACCTTC. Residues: CSVGGPGTGTYGYTF. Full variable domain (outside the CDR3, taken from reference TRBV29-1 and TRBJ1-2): SAVISQKPSRDICQRGTSLTIQCQVDSQVTMMFWYRQQPGQSLTLIATANQGSEATYESGFVIDKFPISRPNLTFSTLTVSNMSPEDSSIYLCSVGGPGTGTYGYTFGSGTRLTVV.

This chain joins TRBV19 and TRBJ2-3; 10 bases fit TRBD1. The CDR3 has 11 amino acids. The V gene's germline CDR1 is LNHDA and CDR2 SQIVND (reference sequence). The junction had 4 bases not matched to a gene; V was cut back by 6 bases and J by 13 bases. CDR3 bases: TGTGCCAGTAGCGACAGGGGGCCCGAGTATTTT. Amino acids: CASSDRGPEYF. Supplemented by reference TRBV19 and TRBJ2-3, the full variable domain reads DGGITQSPKYLFRKEGQNVTLSCEQNLNHDAMYWYRQDPGQGLRLIYYSQIVNDFQKGDIAEGYSVSREKKESFPLTVTSAQKNPTAFYLCASSDRGPEYFGPGTRLTVL.

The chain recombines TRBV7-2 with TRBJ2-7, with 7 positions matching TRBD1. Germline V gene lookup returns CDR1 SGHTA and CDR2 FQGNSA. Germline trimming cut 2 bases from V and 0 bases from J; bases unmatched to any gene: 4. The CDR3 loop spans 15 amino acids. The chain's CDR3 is CASSLRTGISYEQYF. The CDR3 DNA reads TGTGCCAGCAGCTTAAGGACAGGTATCTCCTACGAGCAGTACTTC.